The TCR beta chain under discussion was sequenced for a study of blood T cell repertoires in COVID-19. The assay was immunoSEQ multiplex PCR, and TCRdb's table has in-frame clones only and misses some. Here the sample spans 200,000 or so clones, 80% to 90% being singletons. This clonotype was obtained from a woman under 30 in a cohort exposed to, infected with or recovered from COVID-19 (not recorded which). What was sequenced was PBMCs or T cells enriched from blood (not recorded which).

CDR3 in amino acids: CASRPDRADPEAFF. CDR3 nucleotide sequence: TGTGCCAGCAGACCGGACAGGGCTGATCCTGAAGCTTTCTTT. The J gene is TRBJ1-1, the V gene TRBV7-9; 8 nucleotides agree with TRBD1. Looked up from germline, CDR1 is SEHNR and CDR2 is FQNEAQ (reference sequence). This CDR3 comprises 14 residues. The junction had 9 bases not matched to a gene; V was cut back by 6 bases and J by 6 bases.